One and the same sample provided the 17 T cell receptor beta chains below, sequenced in a study of blood T cell repertoires in COVID-19. Generated by immunoSEQ multiplex PCR, the TCRdb table keeps only in-frame clones and is missing some. This table holds hundreds of thousands of clones, roughly 88% found once. Sequencing used peripheral blood. The receptors shown here come from a woman aged 30 to 39 with active or convalescent COVID-19.

This clone has just a few counts. The chain has TRBV19 and TRBJ1-5, with a possible D match to TRBD1 (6 bases). Trimming shortened V by 2 bases and J by 1 base, and 12 bases separated the two germline ends. The CDR3 consists of 16 residues. Germline assignment: CDR1 LNHDA and CDR2 SQIVND (reference sequence). The CDR3 is CASSILAGASNQPQHF. CDR3 DNA: TGTGCCAGTAGTATATTGGCAGGGGCAAGCAATCAGCCCCAGCATTTT. Full variable domain (rest looked up from reference TRBV19 and TRBJ1-5): DGGITQSPKYLFRKEGQNVTLSCEQNLNHDAMYWYRQDPGQGLRLIYYSQIVNDFQKGDIAEGYSVSREKKESFPLTVTSAQKNPTAFYLCASSILAGASNQPQHFGDGTRLSIL.

J is TRBJ1-4 and V is TRBV6-1; 9 positions match TRBD1. The CDR3 extends over 14 amino acids. V shed 3 bases and J 8 bases; nucleotides not matched to a gene: 4. The germline gives CDR1 MNHNS, CDR2 SASEGT. Here the CDR3 DNA reads TGTGCCAGCAGTGAGGGAGGACAGGGGGAAAAACTGTTTTTT. This encodes CASSEGGQGEKLFF.

The chain is built from TRBV18 and TRBJ1-1; TRBD1 matches 9 bases. Germline V gene data show CDR1 as KGHSH and CDR2 as LQKENI. With V trimmed by 3 bases and J by 1 base, 6 bases remained unmatched. CDR3 length equals 16 residues. DNA for the CDR3: TGTGCCAGCTCACCCAGGACAGGGGTCCAGAACACTGAAGCTTTCTTT. Its protein product is CASSPRTGVQNTEAFF.

The J gene is TRBJ2-5, the V gene TRBV6-2 or TRBV6-3, with D possibly TRBD1 on 5 matching bases. CDR3 length: 16 amino acids. CDR1 is MNHEY and CDR2 is SVGEGT in the germline V gene. Trimming took 7 bases from V and 3 from J, leaving 21 bases between them. This CDR3 is CASTPGPRQGKETQYF. The CDR3 region has the DNA TGTGCCAGCACCCCCGGCCCCCGCCAGGGTAAAGAGACCCAGTACTTC.

The rearrangement joins TRBV3-1 (or the pseudogene TRBV3-2) to TRBJ2-6, with 8 bases that match TRBD1. CDR3 size: 18 residues. Germline CDR1 and CDR2: LGHDT and YNNKEL (reference sequence). The trim removed 4 bases at V and 0 bases at J, leaving 8 bases unmatched. The CDR3 sequence: CASSRRGQVISGANVLTF. DNA for the CDR3: TGTGCCAGCAGCCGAAGGGGACAGGTAATCTCTGGGGCCAACGTCCTGACTTTC.

The gene calls are TRBV28 and TRBJ2-2, with unresolved D. The CDR3 runs to 12 residues. V dropped 2 bases and J dropped 12 bases, with 10 bases sitting between them. CDR1 and CDR2 from the germline V gene are MDHEN and SYDVKM. The CDR3 DNA follows: TGTGCCAGCAGTTTAGCGATAGATAAGCTGTTTTTT. This codes for CASSLAIDKLFF.

The chain links TRBV7-8 to TRBJ2-1; TRBD1 aligns across 8 bases. CDR3 length: 15 residues. Germline lookup yields CDR1 SGHVS and CDR2 FQNEAQ. V lost 6 bases and J lost 4; bases outside the gene matches: 8. The CDR3 region has the DNA TGTGCCAGCAGTACAGGGGGGAGACAATACAATGAGCAGTTCTTC. It translates to CASSTGGRQYNEQFF.

The sample holds a few counts of this clone. This rearrangement joins TRBV4-2 to TRBJ2-1; TRBD2 agrees at 14 bases. Trimming at V came to 4 bases and at J to 7 bases, leaving 6 bases not matched to a gene. The CDR3 is made up of 16 amino acids. Germline V gene lookup returns CDR1 LGHNA and CDR2 YNFKEQ. The CDR3 reads CASSRTSGGFLNEQFF. The DNA of the CDR3 is TGTGCCAGCAGCCGGACTAGCGGGGGGTTTCTGAATGAGCAGTTCTTC.

V and J are TRBV29-1 and TRBJ2-7; D possibly corresponds to TRBD2 (5 bases). The CDR3 consists of 15 residues. V lost 0 bases to trimming and J lost 6 bases, with 18 bases between them. CDR1 is SQVTM and CDR2 is ANQGSEA in the germline V gene. The CDR3 loop reads CSVEDRQIEGGEQYF. The CDR3, as DNA: TGCAGCGTTGAAGATCGGCAGATAGAAGGAGGCGAGCAGTACTTC.

The rearrangement uses TRBV4-1 and TRBJ2-2; TRBD2 agrees at 13 bases. V shed 5 bases, J shed 1 base, and the junction held 4 bases outside the gene matches. The CDR3 length is 17 residues. In germline, CDR1 is MGHRA, CDR2 YSYEKL. The DNA for the CDR3 is TGCGCCAGCAGCTTCCGACTAGCGGGGGGGAACACCGGGGAGCTGTTTTTT. This encodes CASSFRLAGGNTGELFF.

The chain joins TRBV7-9 to TRBJ1-1, with unresolved D. The CDR3 is made up of 14 amino acids. Trimming removed 5 bases from V and 2 bases from J, with 12 bases in between. Germline V CDR1 and CDR2: SEHNR, FQNEAQ (reference sequence). CDR3 sequence (DNA): TGTGCCAGCAGCGAGTCCTGGTCCAACACTGAAGCTTTCTTT. Translating gives CASSESWSNTEAFF.

The J gene is TRBJ2-3, the V gene TRBV20-1; 7 bases match TRBD2. Unmatched junction bases numbered 14, after V lost 3 bases and J lost 5 bases. CDR3 length equals 16 residues. Germline V gene sequence: CDR1 DFQATT, CDR2 SNEGSKA (reference sequence). This CDR3 reads CSASPFASGKEDTQYF. In DNA form, the CDR3 reads TGCAGTGCTAGTCCCTTTGCAAGCGGGAAGGAAGATACGCAGTATTTT.

The V call is TRBV7-6, the J call TRBJ1-4; TRBD1 is a possible D gene (5 bases). Germline V gene sequence: CDR1 SGHVS, CDR2 FNYEAQ. V shed 5 bases and J shed 4 bases, with 14 bases lying between them. The CDR3 length is 15 residues. CDR3 sequence reads: CASSLGGTLNEKLFF. The CDR3 bases are TGTGCCAGCAGCCTTGGGGGGACCCTTAATGAAAAACTGTTTTTT.

The rearrangement joins TRBV2 to TRBJ2-2; D possibly corresponds to TRBD2 (5 bases). The germline V gene has CDR1 SNHLY and CDR2 FYNNEI. CDR3 size: 15 residues. V gave up 7 bases and J gave up 1 base, with 13 bases separating them. The CDR3 nucleotides read TGTGCCAGCACCATTGGAGGCCTGAACACCGGGGAGCTGTTTTTT. Its translation: CASTIGGLNTGELFF.

Comments on this clone: The same CDR3 can be traced to other DNA sequences in this sample. The chain uses TRBV19 and TRBJ2-3; no definite D call. With 2 bases removed from V and 1 base from J, the gap between germline ends came to 7 bases. The CDR3 runs to 14 residues. Germline V gene sequence: CDR1 LNHDA, CDR2 SQIVND (reference sequence). In nucleotides, the CDR3 is TGTGCCAGTAGTATAAGGCAGGGCACAGATACGCAGTATTTT. This translates into CASSIRQGTDTQYF.

This chain uses TRBV7-9 with TRBJ1-2, with 9 nucleotides matching TRBD1. V lost 5 bases to trimming and J lost 4 bases; unmatched junction nucleotides: 5. This CDR3 comprises 14 residues. Germline loops: CDR1 SEHNR, CDR2 FQNEAQ (reference sequence). The CDR3 DNA is TGTGCCAGCAGCCGGGGACAGGGTAGCTATGGCTACACCTTC. It yields the protein CASSRGQGSYGYTF.

This chain links TRBV6-1 with TRBJ2-5; TRBD2 aligns across 9 bases. V trimming: 2 bases; J trimming: 7 bases; junction bases outside the gene matches: 11. The CDR3 consists of 16 residues. CDR1 and CDR2 from the germline V gene are MNHNS and SASEGT. The CDR3 DNA is TGTGCCAGCAGTGAATGGAGCGGGGGGACCCCTAGGACCCAGTACTTC. This gives the protein CASSEWSGGTPRTQYF.